A selection of T cell receptor beta chains follows, all from one sample in a study of cytomegalovirus exposure and HLA in healthy donors. Profiling relied on immunoSEQ multiplex PCR, and the TCRdb table lists in-frame clones only, not all of them. The repertoire consists of under 150,000 clones, with about four fifths occurring once and the leading ten covering about 0.76%. The sequenced sample was PBMCs. These TCRs come from a man younger than 30 in good health and CMV-seronegative. CDR3s include the opening cysteine and the closing phenylalanine or tryptophan. The D gene is left open where the match is weak. Clone size is shown for a subset of rows, as once, few, many or a class of expanded clone.

d_gene,abundance,j_gene,v_gene,CDR3aa,CDR3nt
TRBD1,-,TRBJ1-2,TRBV14,CASSRQRTGSYGYTF,TGTGCCAGCAGTCGACAAAGGACAGGGTCCTATGGCTACACCTTC
TRBD1,-,TRBJ1-1,TRBV9,CASSVIQGQGTEAFF,TGTGCCAGCAGCGTGATACAGGGACAGGGCACTGAAGCTTTCTTT
-,few,TRBJ1-5,TRBV30,CAWSVPRNQPQHF,TGTGCCTGGAGTGTACCCAGAAATCAGCCCCAGCATTTT
-,few,TRBJ1-1,TRBV6-5,CASSLGMTVNTEAFF,TGTGCCAGCAGTTTAGGGATGACAGTTAACACTGAAGCTTTCTTT
-,-,TRBJ1-5,TRBV6-5,CAAARTGNSNQPQHF,TGTGCCGCCGCCCGAACCGGGAATAGCAATCAGCCCCAGCATTTT
-,-,TRBJ2-2,TRBV9,CASSVGPYNPGELFF,TGTGCCAGCAGCGTAGGGCCGTACAACCCCGGGGAGCTGTTTTTT
-,-,TRBJ2-7,TRBV27,CASSLFWAGVSGEQYF,TGTGCCAGCAGTTTATTTTGGGCAGGGGTTTCGGGCGAGCAGTACTTC
-,-,TRBJ2-5,TRBV4-3,CASSHQGRGPETQYF,TGCGCCAGCAGCCACCAAGGGCGCGGGCCGGAGACCCAGTACTTC
-,-,TRBJ1-4,TRBV27,CASSLQHGSGEKLFF,TGTGCCAGCAGTTTGCAACACGGGAGCGGGGAAAAACTGTTTTTT
-,-,TRBJ1-1,TRBV6-6,CASSINLDTGLPEAFF,TGTGCCAGCAGCATTAACCTTGACACAGGGCTCCCTGAAGCTTTCTTT
TRBD2,-,TRBJ2-3,TRBV10-3,CAISEKMVGGERGSTDTQYF,TGTGCCATCAGTGAAAAAATGGTTGGGGGCGAGCGGGGGAGCACAGATACGCAGTATTTT
-,-,TRBJ1-1,TRBV9,CASSATGTPEAFF,TGTGCCAGCAGCGCAACCGGGACTCCTGAAGCTTTCTTT
TRBD1,once,TRBJ1-1,TRBV5-1,CASSLHTGGSSEAFF,TGCGCCAGCAGCTTGCACACAGGGGGCTCTTCTGAAGCTTTCTTT
-,few,TRBJ1-1,TRBV29-1,CSVGGGTEAFF,TGCAGCGTTGGGGGGGGCACTGAAGCTTTCTTT
TRBD2,once,TRBJ2-3,TRBV15,CATSRVLLAGENTQYF,TGTGCCACCAGCAGAGTCCTTTTAGCGGGGGAGAATACGCAGTATTTT
-,-,TRBJ1-1,TRBV28,CASSLQAEAFF,TGTGCCAGCAGTCTACAGGCGGAAGCTTTCTTT
TRBD1,few,TRBJ1-1,TRBV7-9,CASSAGQVGLMNTEAFF,TGTGCCAGCAGCGCCGGACAGGTGGGGTTAATGAACACTGAAGCTTTCTTT
-,-,TRBJ2-3,TRBV4-3,CASSQTLHADTQYF,TGCGCCAGCAGCCAAACATTACATGCAGATACGCAGTATTTT
-,few,TRBJ1-1,TRBV4-3,CASSQDPGHKAFF,TGCGCCAGCAGCCAAGACCCGGGACACAAAGCTTTCTTT
-,-,TRBJ2-1,TRBV6-5,CASSYSLLGAYNEQFF,TGTGCCAGCAGTTACTCATTACTCGGGGCCTACAATGAGCAGTTCTTC
TRBD2,once,TRBJ2-1,TRBV12-5,CASGLAGAPPFNEQFF,TGTGCTAGTGGTTTAGCGGGGGCCCCCCCCTTCAATGAGCAGTTCTTC
-,-,TRBJ1-1,TRBV14,CASSPTELRTEAFF,TGTGCCAGCAGCCCCACGGAGCTGAGAACTGAAGCTTTCTTT
TRBD1,-,TRBJ1-5,TRBV5-6,CASSLIGTGGGSNQPQHF,TGTGCCAGCAGCTTGATCGGGACAGGGGGAGGTAGCAATCAGCCCCAGCATTTT
-,-,TRBJ2-3,TRBV7-2,CASSLYTDTQYF,TGTGCCAGCAGCTTATACACAGATACGCAGTATTTT
TRBD2,-,TRBJ2-2,TRBV4-1,CASSSSGGAPGELFF,TGCGCCAGCAGTTCTAGCGGGGGGGCCCCCGGGGAGCTGTTTTTT
-,-,TRBJ1-5,TRBV7-2,CASSIGWGRANGQPQHF,TGTGCCAGCAGCATAGGGTGGGGCAGGGCCAACGGGCAGCCCCAGCATTTT
TRBD2,once,TRBJ2-3,TRBV9,CASSVGTSSADTQYF,TGTGCCAGCAGCGTGGGGACTAGTTCCGCAGATACGCAGTATTTT
-,-,TRBJ1-1,TRBV27,CASSPRNYRSEAFF,TGTGCCAGCAGTCCCAGGAATTACAGGTCCGAAGCTTTCTTT
-,few,TRBJ2-7,TRBV5-4,CASSQKQGTYEQYF,TGTGCCAGCAGCCAGAAACAGGGTACCTACGAGCAGTACTTC
-,-,TRBJ2-5,TRBV12-5,CASGPDGQGYETQYF,TGTGCTAGTGGTCCGGATGGGCAGGGGTACGAGACCCAGTACTTC
-,-,TRBJ1-4,TRBV4-3,CASSQDSASNEKLFF,TGCGCCAGCAGCCAAGATTCCGCCAGTAATGAAAAACTGTTTTTT
-,-,TRBJ2-5,TRBV19,CASSIVVSGWETQYF,TGTGCCAGTAGTATAGTAGTATCGGGGTGGGAGACCCAGTACTTC
TRBD2,-,TRBJ2-2,TRBV25-1,CASSELGLAGNTGELFF,TGTGCCAGCAGTGAATTGGGACTAGCGGGGAACACCGGGGAGCTGTTTTTT
TRBD1,few,TRBJ2-7,TRBV5-1,CASSSPDRVEQYF,TGCGCCAGCAGCTCCCCTGACAGGGTTGAGCAGTACTTC
-,once,TRBJ2-1,TRBV7-2,CASSLTRLDEQFF,TGTGCCAGCAGCTTAACCAGGCTGGATGAGCAGTTCTTC
TRBD1,-,TRBJ1-4,TRBV18,CASSQATGGVEKLFF,TGTGCCAGCTCACAGGCGACAGGGGGAGTCGAAAAACTGTTTTTT
-,-,TRBJ1-4,TRBV28,CASSGDEKLFF,TGTGCCAGCAGTGGAGATGAAAAACTGTTTTTT
TRBD1,-,TRBJ1-1,TRBV18,CASSPPERGLFDTEAFF,TGTGCCAGCTCACCACCAGAAAGGGGGCTTTTTGACACTGAAGCTTTCTTT
-,-,TRBJ2-1,TRBV28,CASKEVPSSYNEQFF,TGTGCCAGCAAAGAAGTTCCGAGCTCCTACAATGAGCAGTTCTTC
-,-,TRBJ1-2,TRBV5-4,CASSIQDYGYTF,TGTGCCAGCAGCATACAGGACTATGGCTACACCTTC
-,-,TRBJ1-1,TRBV6-1,CASSYDNRAFF,TGTGCCAGCAGTTACGACAACCGAGCTTTCTTT
-,once,TRBJ1-1,TRBV29-1,CSVGQPAFF,TGCAGCGTCGGACAACCAGCTTTCTTT
-,-,TRBJ2-7,TRBV28,CASSSYVDRSYEQYF,TGTGCCAGCAGTTCTTACGTGGACAGATCCTACGAGCAGTACTTC
TRBD1,few,TRBJ1-5,TRBV6-6,CASTPSQGHQPQHF,TGTGCCAGCACCCCATCACAGGGGCATCAGCCCCAGCATTTT